Shown below are 28 T cell receptor beta chains from a single sample sequenced in a study of cytomegalovirus exposure and HLA in healthy donors. The primer mix had 60 Vbeta and 13 Jbeta primers. Libraries were prepared by immunoSEQ multiplex PCR; TCRdb keeps only in-frame clonotypes and omits some of them. The repertoire holds fewer than 200,000 clones, approximately 80% seen once, with around 1.3% in the top ten. The sequencing sample was made of PBMCs. The receptors shown here come from a woman aged 50 to 60 in good health and CMV-seronegative.

This clone has just a few counts. The chain uses TRBV7-9 and TRBJ2-5; the D is unclear. The germline V gene encodes CDR1 SEHNR and CDR2 FQNEAQ (reference sequence). The CDR3 spans 14 residues. V lost 2 bases and J lost 1, with 8 bases in between. For the CDR3, the DNA is TGTGCCAGCAGCTTATCGGTACTCCAAGAGACCCAGTACTTC. Its protein product is CASSLSVLQETQYF.

This clone was observed once. The sample holds other DNA sequences that translate to the same CDR3. The genes are TRBV9 and TRBJ2-3; 9 bases are a match to TRBD2. V was clipped by 0 bases and J by 5 bases; unmatched bases: 7. This CDR3 has 16 amino acids. The germline CDR1 and CDR2 sequences are SGDLS and YYNGEE. CDR3 DNA sequence: TGTGCCAGCAGCGTAGGGTTAGCGGGAGTCGGAGATACGCAGTATTTT. This sequence encodes CASSVGLAGVGDTQYF.

The genes are TRBV18 and TRBJ2-3, with D unresolved. V was trimmed by 1 base and J by 1 base, leaving 9 bases between them. Germline loops: CDR1 KGHSH, CDR2 LQKENI. CDR3 length: 15 residues. The DNA for the CDR3 is TGTGCCAGCTCACCACGTCGGCAGGGCACAGATACGCAGTATTTT. It is translated as CASSPRRQGTDTQYF.

The CDR3 region is CASSSTGSQETQYF. The CDR3 DNA reads TGTGCCAGCAGCTCCACAGGGAGCCAAGAGACCCAGTACTTC. The chain uses TRBV5-4 and TRBJ2-5, with D maybe TRBD1 (6 bases). The V end lost 3 bases, the J end lost 1 base, and 10 bases lay between the germline ends. Germline CDR1 and CDR2: SGHNT and YYREEE (reference sequence). CDR3 length: 14 residues.

The CDR3 is CASSAQGARETQYF. In DNA, the CDR3 is TGTGCCAGCAGTGCCCAGGGGGCTCGAGAGACCCAGTACTTC. The chain has TRBV6-6 and TRBJ2-5; 8 bases agree with TRBD1. V was clipped by 5 bases and J by 4 bases; unmatched bases: 6. This CDR3 has 14 residues. The germline V gene has CDR1 MNHNY and CDR2 SVGAGI (reference sequence).

The chain joins TRBV11-2 to TRBJ2-4; D perhaps matches TRBD2 (6 bases). The V end lost 5 bases, the J end lost 9 bases, and 14 bases lay between the germline ends. This CDR3 has 13 amino acids. Germline V CDR1 and CDR2: SGHAT, FQNNGV. The CDR3 DNA reads TGTGCCAGCAGCCCCGGGGGAGTTGGCATTCAGTACTTC. Its protein product is CASSPGGVGIQYF.

The chain combines TRBV5-4 with TRBJ2-1; 7 bases agree with TRBD2. The junction had 17 bases not matched to a gene; V was cut back by 4 bases and J by 7 bases. Germline values: CDR1 SGHNT, CDR2 YYREEE (reference sequence). CDR3 length equals 17 residues. For the CDR3, the DNA is TGTGCCAGCAGCCCCGGGGAGCGCGCGGGAGAGAGAAATGAGCAGTTCTTC. It is translated as CASSPGERAGERNEQFF. The full variable domain, its missing parts supplied by reference TRBV5-4 and TRBJ2-1, is ETGVTQSPTHLIKTRGQQVTLRCSSQSGHNTVSWYQQALGQGPQFIFQYYREEENGRGNFPPRFSGLQFPNYSSELNVNALELDDSALYLCASSPGERAGERNEQFFGPGTRLTVL.

This chain links TRBV9 with TRBJ2-2, with TRBD2 matching 8 bases. Germline V gene sequence: CDR1 SGDLS, CDR2 YYNGEE. Trimming cost V 3 bases and J 4 bases; bases outside gene matches: 8. This CDR3 contains 16 residues. The CDR3 bases are TGTGCCAGCAGCGCCCGAGCGGGAGCGGTCACCGGGGAGCTGTTTTTT. It codes for CASSARAGAVTGELFF.

The chain uses TRBV2 and TRBJ1-2; D unresolved. Per germline, CDR1 SNHLY and CDR2 FYNNEI. The CDR3 is made up of 15 amino acids. The V end was cut by 3 bases, the J end by 4 bases, with 15 bases between. The CDR3 protein is CASSDFGSASYGYTF. CDR3 sequence (DNA): TGTGCCAGCAGTGATTTCGGGTCAGCCAGCTATGGCTACACCTTC.

This clone was counted between two and nine times. The gene calls are TRBV5-8 and TRBJ2-3; D might be TRBD2 (6 bases). V was pared by 4 bases and J by 3 bases, with 18 bases between. This CDR3 spans 16 amino acids. Germline V gene sequence: CDR1 SGHTS, CDR2 YDEGEE. The CDR3 spells CASSPLNRGITDTQYF. CDR3 sequence (DNA): TGTGCCAGCAGCCCCCTCAACCGGGGGATTACAGATACGCAGTATTTT.

This chain uses TRBV4-3 with TRBJ1-2; no definite D call. The CDR3 has 15 amino acids. Germline CDR1 LGHNA, CDR2 YSLEER. V was clipped by 8 bases and J by 1 base, with 17 bases between them. The CDR3 DNA sequence: TGCGCCAGCGCCCCCGGGTATGGTGTTAACTATGGCTACACCTTC. Translating it yields CASAPGYGVNYGYTF.

This chain links TRBV7-9 with TRBJ2-2, with D unresolved. The V and J ends lost 3 bases and 1 base respectively, with 9 bases between them. CDR1 SEHNR and CDR2 FQNEAQ come from the germline V gene (reference sequence). The length of the CDR3 is 15 residues. CDR3 amino acids: CASSFGGLNTGELFF. As DNA, the CDR3 is TGTGCCAGCAGCTTTGGCGGCCTGAACACCGGGGAGCTGTTTTTT.

The V call is TRBV6-5, the J call TRBJ1-3; D possibly corresponds to TRBD1 (5 bases). Germline CDR1 and CDR2: MNHEY and SVGAGI. This CDR3 is 16 amino acids long. Trimming removed 1 base at V and 0 bases at J, with 10 bases between. In DNA, the CDR3 is TGTGCCAGCAGTTACTTCGGACACGGCTCTGGAAACACCATATATTTT. Its protein is CASSYFGHGSGNTIYF.

The V and J genes are TRBV18 and TRBJ1-2; D unclear. Germline V CDR1 and CDR2: KGHSH, LQKENI. The V end lost 3 bases, the J end lost 4 bases, and 9 bases lay between the germline ends. The CDR3 spans 13 residues. The CDR3 spells CASSPSEPYGYTF. The CDR3 nucleotides are TGTGCCAGCTCACCCTCAGAACCCTATGGCTACACCTTC. Looking up the rest from reference TRBV18 and TRBJ1-2 gives the full variable domain: NAGVMQNPRHLVRRRGQEARLRCSPMKGHSHVYWYRQLPEEGLKFMVYLQKENIIDESGMPKERFSAEFPKEGPSILRIQQVVRGDSAAYFCASSPSEPYGYTFGSGTRLTVV.

The chain is built from TRBV27 and TRBJ1-2; 7 nucleotides align to TRBD1. The junction had 6 bases not matched to a gene; V was cut back by 3 bases and J by 5 bases. The CDR3 runs to 14 residues. In germline, CDR1 is MNHEY, CDR2 SMNVEV (reference sequence). The CDR3 protein is CASSFAGTVYGYTF. Here the CDR3 DNA reads TGTGCCAGCAGTTTCGCCGGGACAGTATATGGCTACACCTTC.

V and J are TRBV4-3 and TRBJ2-3; the D gene is possibly TRBD2 (5 bases). Germline CDR1 is LGHNA and CDR2 is YSLEER. The CDR3 spans 16 residues. The V end lost 1 base, the J end lost 2 bases, and 13 bases lay between the germline ends. CDR3 amino acids: CASSQVVWGATDTQYF. The CDR3 region has the DNA TGCGCCAGCAGCCAAGTTGTGTGGGGAGCCACAGATACGCAGTATTTT.

The genes are TRBV4-3 and TRBJ1-5; D unclear. V dropped 1 base and J dropped 3 bases, with 10 bases sitting between them. The CDR3 consists of 15 residues. Germline CDR1 is LGHNA and CDR2 is YSLEER. CDR3 nucleotide sequence: TGCGCCAGCAGCCAAGCTCCGGGAGACAATCAGCCCCAGCATTTT. Translated, it gives CASSQAPGDNQPQHF.

This chain uses TRBV5-6 with TRBJ2-7; TRBD2 might be the D (5 bases). The CDR3 consists of 14 residues. V shed 4 bases and J shed 6 bases, with 17 bases lying between them. CDR1 SGHDT and CDR2 YYEEEE come from the germline V gene. The CDR3 here is CASSPIPGRGEQYF. CDR3 DNA sequence: TGTGCCAGCAGCCCCATACCTGGTCGGGGCGAGCAGTACTTC.

The chain carries TRBV29-1 and TRBJ2-7, with 8 bases lining up with TRBD2. J lost 7 bases, V lost 7 bases, and 12 bases had no gene match. This CDR3 is 13 amino acids long. From germline, CDR1 is SQVTM and CDR2 ANQGSEA. Here the CDR3 reads CSARSAGVGEQYF. CDR3 coding DNA: TGCAGCGCAAGATCAGCGGGAGTCGGGGAGCAGTACTTC.

The genes are TRBV11-2 and TRBJ1-3; 7 nucleotides align to TRBD1. V was clipped by 4 bases and J by 1 base; unmatched bases: 7. This CDR3 contains 16 residues. CDR1 and CDR2 (germline): SGHAT, FQNNGV. The CDR3 sequence: CASSSGAGGSGNTIYF. The CDR3 nucleotides are TGTGCCAGCAGCTCGGGGGCAGGGGGATCTGGAAACACCATATATTTT.

The rearrangement joins TRBV7-8 to TRBJ1-1, with D possibly matching TRBD1 (5 bases). This CDR3 has 15 amino acids. The V gene lost 4 bases and the J gene lost 1 base, with 13 bases spanning the gap. Germline V CDR1 and CDR2: SGHVS, FQNEAQ. CDR3 loop: CASSWGTLQNTEAFF. The CDR3, as DNA: TGTGCCAGCAGCTGGGGCACCCTTCAGAACACTGAAGCTTTCTTT.

The V and J genes are TRBV7-7 and TRBJ2-1, with D hard to call. Germline values: CDR1 SSHAT, CDR2 FNYEAQ (reference sequence). Deletions cut 1 base from V and 7 bases from J, with 8 bases between. The CDR3 has 13 amino acids. CDR3 nucleotides: TGTGCCAGCAGCTTAGGTAACGCGAATGAGCAGTTCTTC. Its protein product is CASSLGNANEQFF.

The V call is TRBV10-3, the J call TRBJ2-3; perhaps TRBD1 as D (5 bases). This CDR3 comprises 15 residues. CDR1 is ENHRY, CDR2 SYGVKD, per germline. Trimming shortened V by 6 bases and J by 0 bases, and 13 bases separated the two germline ends. CDR3 DNA sequence: TGTGCCATCAGCGAAGGGGCTGGTAGCACAGATACGCAGTATTTT. Translating gives CAISEGAGSTDTQYF.

V is TRBV9 and J is TRBJ1-3; tentatively, D is TRBD1 (6 bases). Germline V gene data show CDR1 as SGDLS and CDR2 as YYNGEE. This CDR3 comprises 16 residues. Trimming removed 3 bases from V and 4 bases from J, with 17 bases in between. CDR3 DNA sequence: TGTGCCAGCAGCGCCCTGGAACAGGGCTTGGGAAACACCATATATTTT. Its protein product is CASSALEQGLGNTIYF.

The J gene is TRBJ2-3, the V gene TRBV7-9; possible D gene TRBD2, 6 bases. CDR1 and CDR2 (germline): SEHNR, FQNEAQ (reference sequence). Deletions cut 2 bases from V and 4 bases from J, with 7 bases between. This CDR3 spans 13 amino acids. The CDR3 nucleotides are TGTGCCAGCAGCTTATGGGGGGCAGATACGCAGTATTTT. It specifies CASSLWGADTQYF. The variable domain in full, completed from reference TRBV7-9 and TRBJ2-3, reads DTGVSQNPRHKITKRGQNVTFRCDPISEHNRLYWYRQTLGQGPEFLTYFQNEAQLEKSRLLSDRFSAERPKGSFSTLEIQRTEQGDSAMYLCASSLWGADTQYFGPGTRLTVL.

The genes are TRBV30 and TRBJ2-4; TRBD2 aligns across 9 bases. V was clipped by 5 bases and J by 8 bases; unmatched bases: 7. This CDR3 is 13 amino acids long. The germline gives CDR1 GTSNPN, CDR2 SVGIG (reference sequence). The CDR3 sequence is CAWCVAGADIQYF. In DNA form, the CDR3 reads TGTGCCTGGTGCGTAGCGGGAGCGGACATTCAGTACTTC.

The genes are TRBV7-2 and TRBJ2-2, with D perhaps TRBD2 (5 bases). V was trimmed by 1 base and J by 1 base, leaving 10 bases between them. The CDR3 has 16 amino acids. The germline CDR1 and CDR2 sequences are SGHTA and FQGNSA. CDR3 sequence reads: CASSLDRGQNTGELFF. For the CDR3, the DNA is TGTGCCAGCAGCTTAGATAGAGGGCAGAACACCGGGGAGCTGTTTTTT.

By share of the sample, this clone is medium-sized. The chain joins TRBV6-1 to TRBJ2-7; 9 bases match TRBD2. Germline V gene data show CDR1 as MNHNS and CDR2 as SASEGT. Trimming cost V 2 bases and J 3 bases; bases outside gene matches: 5. The CDR3 runs 15 residues. The CDR3 sequence: CASSESAGGHYEQYF. The DNA for the CDR3 is TGTGCCAGCAGTGAATCAGCGGGAGGTCACTACGAGCAGTACTTC.